A selection of T cell receptor beta chains follows, all from one sample in a study of blood T cell repertoires in COVID-19. Clones were sequenced by immunoSEQ multiplex PCR, and TCRdb holds only the in-frame ones, with some missing. The table has more than 250,000 clones, 87% seen once. The specimen was PBMCs or T cells enriched from blood (not recorded which). The receptors were sampled from a woman in her twenties or thirties who had recovered from COVID-19. The CDR3 runs from the conserved cysteine through the conserved F or W. D genes are given only for firm matches. Some rows mark clone size as missing; the rest say once, few, many or name a class of expanded clone.

J,size,D,V,DNA,CDR3
TRBJ1-5,few,.,TRBV7-6,TGTGCCAGCAGCCCCCACATGAATCAGCCCCAGCATTTT,CASSPHMNQPQHF
TRBJ1-5,once,TRBD1,TRBV19,TGTGCCAGTAGTGGGGGACAGGTCAATCAGCCCCAGCATTTT,CASSGGQVNQPQHF
TRBJ1-1,.,.,TRBV27,TGTGCCAGCAGTTTATCGTGGGGAGACACTGAAGCTTTCTTT,CASSLSWGDTEAFF
TRBJ1-3,.,TRBD1,TRBV18,TGTGCCAGCTCAGCGACAGGGTCTGGAAACACCATATATTTT,CASSATGSGNTIYF
TRBJ1-3,.,TRBD1,TRBV5-1,TGCGCCAGCAGCTTGGGACAGGGGGCTGGAAACACCATATATTTT,CASSLGQGAGNTIYF
TRBJ1-1,.,.,TRBV6-5,TGTGCCATTTACAATACAGGGATGGGGGAACGGGGAGCTTTCTTT,CAIYNTGMGERGAFF
TRBJ1-1,.,.,TRBV13,TGTGCCAGCAGCTTAAGACAACTGAACACTGAAGCTTTCTTT,CASSLRQLNTEAFF
TRBJ1-1,.,.,TRBV7-2,TGTGCCAGCAGCTTAGGGGAACAGGGCACTGAAGCTTTCTTT,CASSLGEQGTEAFF
TRBJ2-1,.,TRBD2,TRBV7-2,TGTGCCAGCAGCTTAGGTCCGGGGGGTTCGGATGAGCAGTTCTTC,CASSLGPGGSDEQFF
TRBJ2-2,.,.,TRBV7-3,TGTGCCAGCAGCTTAAGCGGACTGGAGCTGTTTTTT,CASSLSGLELFF
TRBJ1-3,.,.,TRBV25-1,TGTGCCAGCAGTGCTGTCTCTGGAAACACCATATATTTT,CASSAVSGNTIYF
TRBJ1-3,.,.,TRBV7-6,TGTGCCAGCAGCTTAGGGCAGGGCGACTCTGGAAACACCATATATTTT,CASSLGQGDSGNTIYF
TRBJ2-2,.,TRBD2,TRBV19,TGTGCCAGTAAGCGGGGACGAGACACCGGGGAGCTGTTTTTT,CASKRGRDTGELFF
TRBJ1-2,.,.,TRBV6-4,TGTGCCAGCAGTGCGGGGAATGGCTACACCTTC,CASSAGNGYTF
TRBJ2-2,once,.,TRBV19,TGTGCCAGTAGTAAGACGGGGTCGAACACCGGGGAGCTGTTTTTT,CASSKTGSNTGELFF
TRBJ1-2,.,.,TRBV5-3,TGTGCCAGAGGGGGGAAGAAAGATGGCTACACCTTC,CARGGKKDGYTF
TRBJ2-7,.,.,TRBV2,TGTGCCAGCAGTGACCCGTCAGGGGCGGGTGAGCAGTACTTC,CASSDPSGAGEQYF
TRBJ2-3,.,.,TRBV9,TGTGCCAGCACCTCTGGAGGGTCGGGAGATACGCAGTATTTT,CASTSGGSGDTQYF
TRBJ1-2,.,.,TRBV14,TGTGCCAGCAGCCAATTTCAGGGCTCTGGCTACACCTTC,CASSQFQGSGYTF
TRBJ1-3,.,.,TRBV18,TGTGCCAGCTCACCACGAATTGGGGGCGAGGGAAACACCATATATTTT,CASSPRIGGEGNTIYF
TRBJ1-6,.,TRBD1,TRBV7-9,TGTGCCAGCAGCATCGGACAGGGTAGTAATTCACCCCTCCACTTT,CASSIGQGSNSPLHF
TRBJ1-2,.,.,TRBV6-2/TRBV6-3,TGTGCCAGCAGTTCCGTACTTAACTATGGCTACACCTTC,CASSSVLNYGYTF
TRBJ1-2,.,.,TRBV4-3,TGCGCCAGCAGCCAGAACAGGAACGAGTATGGCTACACCTTC,CASSQNRNEYGYTF
TRBJ1-2,.,.,TRBV12-5,TGTGCTAGTGGTTTGGACTTGGTTGGTGGCTACACCTTC,CASGLDLVGGYTF
TRBJ2-2,.,TRBD1,TRBV3-1/TRBV3-2,TGTGCCAGCAGCCACAGACAGGGCGGCACCGGGGAGCTGTTTTTT,CASSHRQGGTGELFF
TRBJ1-5,.,.,TRBV10-1,TGCGCCAGCAGCCGGACAGTCGGAGGGCCCCAGCATTTT,CASSRTVGGPQHF
TRBJ1-2,once,.,TRBV6-5,TGTGCCAGCAGCCGAACAGGGAGCCATGGCTACACCTTC,CASSRTGSHGYTF
TRBJ1-4,.,TRBD1,TRBV5-1,TGCGCCAGCAGCAACCCAGGGGGCGCGCATGAAAAACTGTTTTTT,CASSNPGGAHEKLFF
TRBJ1-5,.,.,TRBV9,TGTGCCAGCAGCCCCGGTGGGGCTCAGCCCCAGCATTTT,CASSPGGAQPQHF
TRBJ1-2,once,.,TRBV7-2,TGTGCCAGCAGCTTCGGACTAAGCTATGGCTACACCTTC,CASSFGLSYGYTF
TRBJ1-2,.,.,TRBV4-2,TGTGCCAGCAGCCAATTTCGGGATGGCTATGGCTACACCTTC,CASSQFRDGYGYTF
TRBJ1-1,many,.,TRBV4-2,TGTGCCAGCAGCCAAGAGATCCGGGGGGGGACTGAAGCTTTCTTT,CASSQEIRGGTEAFF
TRBJ1-1,.,TRBD1,TRBV5-4,TGTGCCAGCAGTCTCGGACAGGGGAGGACTGAAGCTTTCTTT,CASSLGQGRTEAFF
TRBJ2-7,.,.,TRBV4-2,TGTGCCAGCAGCCAAGTCCCGGGGTACGAGCAGTACTTC,CASSQVPGYEQYF
TRBJ1-2,.,TRBD1,TRBV7-2,TGTGCCAGCCCAACCCTCGGACAGGGAGGCTATGGCTACACCTTC,CASPTLGQGGYGYTF
TRBJ2-3,.,.,TRBV4-1,TGCGCCAGCAGCCAAGCCAGGGGCACAGATACGCAGTATTTT,CASSQARGTDTQYF
TRBJ2-3,.,.,TRBV7-9,TGTGCCAGCAGCTTAATCCAGATGGATACGCAGTATTTT,CASSLIQMDTQYF
TRBJ2-7,.,.,TRBV2,TGTGCCAGCAGTGCATACGAGCAGTACTTC,CASSAYEQYF
TRBJ1-5,.,.,TRBV7-2,TGTGCCAGCAGCGAAGAGGGATTTGGCAATCAGCCCCAGCATTTT,CASSEEGFGNQPQHF
TRBJ2-7,once,TRBD1,TRBV4-1,TGCGCCAGCAGCCAAGTCCCGGGACAGTTCTACGAGCAGTACTTC,CASSQVPGQFYEQYF
TRBJ1-2,.,.,TRBV5-1,TGCGCCAGCAGCAATCGGACAGCTACTAACTATGGCTACACCTTC,CASSNRTATNYGYTF
TRBJ1-6,.,.,TRBV21-1,TGTGCCAGCAGCCATCCGGGACAGGGCGGACCCCTCCACTTT,CASSHPGQGGPLHF
TRBJ1-5,.,.,TRBV3-1/TRBV3-2,TGTGCCAGCAGCCAAGGCAGGTCTAGCAATCAGCCCCAGCATTTT,CASSQGRSSNQPQHF
TRBJ2-3,.,TRBD2,TRBV5-1,TGCGCCAGCAGACCTACTAGCGGGGGCACCAGCACAGATACGCAGTATTTT,CASRPTSGGTSTDTQYF
TRBJ1-1,.,.,TRBV7-9,TGTGCCAGCAGCCCCCCCACAGGTAGCGGGTTCACTGAAGCTTTCTTT,CASSPPTGSGFTEAFF
TRBJ1-5,.,TRBD1,TRBV30,TGTGCCTGGAGTGTAGGGACAGGGGGCACTCAGCCCCAGCATTTT,CAWSVGTGGTQPQHF
TRBJ1-2,.,.,TRBV30,TGTGCCTGGAGTGTTTCAGGGAAAAGGTCTCAGGGCTACACCTTC,CAWSVSGKRSQGYTF
TRBJ1-2,.,.,TRBV30,TGTGCCTGGAGCCCCCGGCGGGAGAGTAACTATGGCTACACCTTC,CAWSPRRESNYGYTF
TRBJ1-4,few,TRBD1,TRBV5-1,TGCGCCAGCAGCCCCGGGACAGGAAATGAAAAACTGTTTTTT,CASSPGTGNEKLFF
TRBJ2-3,once,TRBD1,TRBV30,TGTGCCTGGAGGACAAACAGGGGTACGCAGTATTTT,CAWRTNRGTQYF
TRBJ1-1,.,.,TRBV3-1/TRBV3-2,TGTGCCAGCAGCCAAGGTTACACCACTGAAGCTTTCTTT,CASSQGYTTEAFF